Listed below are T cell receptor beta chains from one sample, sequenced in a study of blood T cell repertoires in COVID-19. Profiling relied on immunoSEQ multiplex PCR, and the TCRdb table lists in-frame clones only, not all of them. The sample consists of more than 200,000 clones, 85% to 90% of them appearing once. The sequencing input was peripheral blood. All receptors come from a woman in her forties or fifties with acute or convalescent COVID-19. Both conserved end residues are part of each CDR3. Each record gives: J gene, clone size, D gene, V gene, CDR3 DNA, CDR3 protein. D genes are given only for firm matches. Size is omitted from some rows. Given values are once, few, many or a class for expanded clones.

j_call: TRBJ1-2; clone_size: -; d_call: TRBD1; v_call: TRBV24-1; cdr3_nt: TGTGCCACTTCTTTACAGGGGTTCAATGGCTACACCTTC; cdr3_aa: CATSLQGFNGYTF
j_call: TRBJ2-5; clone_size: -; d_call: -; v_call: TRBV12-3/TRBV12-4; cdr3_nt: TGTGCCAGCTCTTTGGGAGTCGGAGAGACCCAGTACTTC; cdr3_aa: CASSLGVGETQYF
j_call: TRBJ2-3; clone_size: -; d_call: TRBD2; v_call: TRBV5-6; cdr3_nt: TGTGCCAGCAGCTTGGGTGGAGCGGGAGGGCCCTCAGATACGCAGTATTTT; cdr3_aa: CASSLGGAGGPSDTQYF
j_call: TRBJ1-2; clone_size: few; d_call: TRBD1; v_call: TRBV6-4; cdr3_nt: TGTGCCAGCAGTGACACCTACGGGACAGGGTCGTACGGCTACACCTTC; cdr3_aa: CASSDTYGTGSYGYTF
j_call: TRBJ2-7; clone_size: once; d_call: TRBD2; v_call: TRBV5-3; cdr3_nt: TGTGCCAGAAGCTTGTTCTTACTAGCGCTCTCCTACGAGCAGTACTTC; cdr3_aa: CARSLFLLALSYEQYF
j_call: TRBJ2-3; clone_size: once; d_call: -; v_call: TRBV7-2; cdr3_nt: TGTGCCAGCAGCTTATTGGCAGGGTTGGTAGATACGCAGTATTTT; cdr3_aa: CASSLLAGLVDTQYF
j_call: TRBJ2-3; clone_size: -; d_call: -; v_call: TRBV25-1; cdr3_nt: TGTGCCAGCAGTGAATTCGCAGGGGACTATAGCACAGATACGCAGTATTTT; cdr3_aa: CASSEFAGDYSTDTQYF
j_call: TRBJ1-1; clone_size: -; d_call: TRBD1; v_call: TRBV19; cdr3_nt: TGTGCCAGTAGTATGGCAGGGGGCCCTTGGGCTGAAGCTTTCTTT; cdr3_aa: CASSMAGGPWAEAFF
j_call: TRBJ1-1; clone_size: -; d_call: -; v_call: TRBV4-2; cdr3_nt: TGTGCCAGCAGCCAAGATTGGGGGCAGAACACTGAAGCTTTCTTT; cdr3_aa: CASSQDWGQNTEAFF
j_call: TRBJ2-1; clone_size: once; d_call: -; v_call: TRBV4-3; cdr3_nt: TGCGCCAGCAGCCAAGAGGGGGCCGCGCCGTTCTTC; cdr3_aa: CASSQEGAAPFF
j_call: TRBJ1-5; clone_size: -; d_call: TRBD1; v_call: TRBV24-1; cdr3_nt: TGTGCCACCGCTGGGACAGAGGGCAATCAGCCCCAGCATTTT; cdr3_aa: CATAGTEGNQPQHF
j_call: TRBJ2-1; clone_size: -; d_call: TRBD2; v_call: TRBV5-1; cdr3_nt: TGCGCCAGCAGCCTGACTAGCGGGGGGGTACATGAGCAGTTCTTC; cdr3_aa: CASSLTSGGVHEQFF
j_call: TRBJ2-3; clone_size: -; d_call: -; v_call: TRBV6-5; cdr3_nt: TGTGCCAGCAGTTCAAGCACAGATACGCAGTATTTT; cdr3_aa: CASSSSTDTQYF
j_call: TRBJ2-3; clone_size: -; d_call: TRBD2; v_call: TRBV7-9; cdr3_nt: TGTGCCAGCAATCCTAGCGGGAGCACAGATACGCAGTATTTT; cdr3_aa: CASNPSGSTDTQYF
j_call: TRBJ1-1; clone_size: -; d_call: -; v_call: TRBV5-1; cdr3_nt: TGCGCCAGCAGCCTCTCCGGACAGAAACTCACTGAAGCTTTCTTT; cdr3_aa: CASSLSGQKLTEAFF
j_call: TRBJ2-1; clone_size: -; d_call: TRBD1; v_call: TRBV9; cdr3_nt: TGTGCCAGCAGCGCCATGACAGGGTTCAATGAGCAGTTCTTC; cdr3_aa: CASSAMTGFNEQFF
j_call: TRBJ2-1; clone_size: -; d_call: TRBD2; v_call: TRBV29-1; cdr3_nt: TGCAGCGTACCCCAGTGGACTAGCGGGGGTGATGAGCAGTTCTTC; cdr3_aa: CSVPQWTSGGDEQFF
j_call: TRBJ2-7; clone_size: -; d_call: TRBD1; v_call: TRBV18; cdr3_nt: TGTGCCAGCTCGCGACAGGGGGCGTCCTACGAGCAGTACTTC; cdr3_aa: CASSRQGASYEQYF
j_call: TRBJ1-2; clone_size: -; d_call: -; v_call: TRBV5-5; cdr3_nt: TGTGCCAGCAGACAGGACAGCAACTATGGCTACACCTTC; cdr3_aa: CASRQDSNYGYTF
j_call: TRBJ1-1; clone_size: -; d_call: TRBD1; v_call: TRBV6-2/TRBV6-3; cdr3_nt: TGTGCCAGCAGTTATCGGGGACAGGCTAGAACTGAAGCTTTCTTT; cdr3_aa: CASSYRGQARTEAFF
j_call: TRBJ1-3; clone_size: -; d_call: -; v_call: TRBV5-1; cdr3_nt: TGCGCCAGCAGCGTAGACAGTGGAAACACCATATATTTT; cdr3_aa: CASSVDSGNTIYF
j_call: TRBJ1-2; clone_size: few; d_call: -; v_call: TRBV11-2; cdr3_nt: TGTGCCAGCAGCTTAGGGACAGCGTCTTACTATGGCTACACCTTC; cdr3_aa: CASSLGTASYYGYTF
j_call: TRBJ1-2; clone_size: -; d_call: -; v_call: TRBV6-5; cdr3_nt: TGTGCCAGCAGTTACAGAGAGGGGGAGATCTATGGCTACACCTTC; cdr3_aa: CASSYREGEIYGYTF
j_call: TRBJ2-1; clone_size: -; d_call: TRBD1; v_call: TRBV7-9; cdr3_nt: TGTGCCAGCAGGAGAAAAGGGACAGAAAGGGGCGATGAGCAGTTCTTC; cdr3_aa: CASRRKGTERGDEQFF
j_call: TRBJ2-2; clone_size: -; d_call: -; v_call: TRBV10-1; cdr3_nt: TGCGCCAGCAGTGATAGCGTGGGCAGCACCGGGGAGCTGTTTTTT; cdr3_aa: CASSDSVGSTGELFF
j_call: TRBJ2-3; clone_size: -; d_call: TRBD1; v_call: TRBV4-2; cdr3_nt: TGTGCCAGCAGCCAAGAGGCAGGGGGCCGGGATACGCAGTATTTT; cdr3_aa: CASSQEAGGRDTQYF
j_call: TRBJ1-2; clone_size: -; d_call: -; v_call: TRBV7-3; cdr3_nt: TGTGCCAGCAGCTTAAATGGGGCGGGGGCGCGAGGCTATGGCTACACCTTC; cdr3_aa: CASSLNGAGARGYGYTF
j_call: TRBJ2-7; clone_size: -; d_call: -; v_call: TRBV6-2/TRBV6-3; cdr3_nt: TGTGCCAGCAGCCCCGGTGAAGGAGCGGGCTTCTACGAGCAGTACTTC; cdr3_aa: CASSPGEGAGFYEQYF
j_call: TRBJ1-5; clone_size: -; d_call: TRBD1; v_call: TRBV7-8; cdr3_nt: TGTGCCAGCAGCTTATTGGGACAGGGGAACGATCAGCCCCAGCATTTT; cdr3_aa: CASSLLGQGNDQPQHF
j_call: TRBJ2-7; clone_size: few; d_call: TRBD1; v_call: TRBV19; cdr3_nt: TGTGCCAGTAGTATTTCGACAGGGGGCGCACCCCCCTACGAGCAGTACTTC; cdr3_aa: CASSISTGGAPPYEQYF
j_call: TRBJ1-1; clone_size: -; d_call: -; v_call: TRBV29-1; cdr3_nt: TGCAGCGCAGAAACAGTGCCCCTCTCGGCTGAAGCTTTCTTT; cdr3_aa: CSAETVPLSAEAFF
j_call: TRBJ2-3; clone_size: -; d_call: -; v_call: TRBV19; cdr3_nt: TGTGCCACCCGGGGGGATACGCAGTATTTT; cdr3_aa: CATRGDTQYF
j_call: TRBJ1-5; clone_size: -; d_call: TRBD1; v_call: TRBV27; cdr3_nt: TGTGCCAGCAGTTCTGGACAGGCTAGCAATCAGCCCCAGCATTTT; cdr3_aa: CASSSGQASNQPQHF